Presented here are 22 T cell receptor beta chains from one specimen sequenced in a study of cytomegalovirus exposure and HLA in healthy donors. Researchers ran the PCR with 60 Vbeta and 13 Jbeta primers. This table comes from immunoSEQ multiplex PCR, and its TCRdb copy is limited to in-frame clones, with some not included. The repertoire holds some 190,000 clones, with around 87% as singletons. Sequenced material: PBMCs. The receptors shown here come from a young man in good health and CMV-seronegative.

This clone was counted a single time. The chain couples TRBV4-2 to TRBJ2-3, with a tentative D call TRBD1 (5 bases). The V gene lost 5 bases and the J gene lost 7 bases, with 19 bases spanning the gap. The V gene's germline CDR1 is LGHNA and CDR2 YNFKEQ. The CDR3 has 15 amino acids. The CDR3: CASSELQGERHTQYF. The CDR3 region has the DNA TGTGCCAGCAGCGAACTCCAGGGTGAACGCCATACGCAGTATTTT.

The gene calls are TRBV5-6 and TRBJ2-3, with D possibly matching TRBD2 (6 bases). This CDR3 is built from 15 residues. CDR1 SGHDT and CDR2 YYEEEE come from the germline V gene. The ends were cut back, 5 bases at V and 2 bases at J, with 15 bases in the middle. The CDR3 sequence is CASRPGLPITDTQYF. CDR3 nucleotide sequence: TGTGCCAGCAGACCTGGACTACCCATCACAGATACGCAGTATTTT.

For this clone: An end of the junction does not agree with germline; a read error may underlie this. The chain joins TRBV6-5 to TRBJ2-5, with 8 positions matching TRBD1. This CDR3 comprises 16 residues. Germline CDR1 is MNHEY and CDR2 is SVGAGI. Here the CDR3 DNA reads TGTGCCAGCAGTAACTCGGGACAGGAAAGTCAAGAGACCCAGTACTTC. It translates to CASSNSGQESQETQYF.

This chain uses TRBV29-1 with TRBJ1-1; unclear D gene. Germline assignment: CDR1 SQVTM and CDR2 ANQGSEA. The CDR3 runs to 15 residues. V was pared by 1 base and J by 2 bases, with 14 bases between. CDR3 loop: CSVEGAVRQNTEAFF. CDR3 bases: TGCAGCGTTGAAGGAGCGGTGAGGCAAAACACTGAAGCTTTCTTT.

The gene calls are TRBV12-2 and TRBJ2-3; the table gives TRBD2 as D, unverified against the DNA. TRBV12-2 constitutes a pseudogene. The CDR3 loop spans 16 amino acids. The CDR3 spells CASRLGGPSGSDTQYF. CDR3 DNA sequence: TGTGCAAGTCGCCTCGGAGGGCCTAGCGGGTCAGATACGCAGTATTTT.

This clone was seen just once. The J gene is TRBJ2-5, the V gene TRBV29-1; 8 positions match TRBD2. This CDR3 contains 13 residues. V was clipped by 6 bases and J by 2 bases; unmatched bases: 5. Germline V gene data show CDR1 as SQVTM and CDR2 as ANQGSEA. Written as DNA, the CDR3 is TGCAGCGTCACCCCTAGCGGGCAAGAGACCCAGTACTTC. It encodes CSVTPSGQETQYF.

The CDR3 protein is CASSVEGGFGHEQYF. The DNA of the CDR3 is TGTGCCAGCAGCGTAGAAGGGGGCTTTGGCCACGAGCAGTACTTC. The chain links TRBV9 to TRBJ2-7; 7 bases map to TRBD1. V lost 0 bases, J lost 5 bases, and 8 bases stayed unmatched. The CDR3 has 15 residues. Germline-derived CDR1 and CDR2 are SGDLS and YYNGEE.

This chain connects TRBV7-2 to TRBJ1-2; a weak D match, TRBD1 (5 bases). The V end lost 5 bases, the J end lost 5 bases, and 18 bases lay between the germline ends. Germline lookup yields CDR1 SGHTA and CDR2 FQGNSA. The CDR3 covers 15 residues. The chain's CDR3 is CASSPIPGKGYGYTF. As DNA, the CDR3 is TGTGCCAGCAGCCCGATTCCAGGGAAGGGGTATGGCTACACCTTC.

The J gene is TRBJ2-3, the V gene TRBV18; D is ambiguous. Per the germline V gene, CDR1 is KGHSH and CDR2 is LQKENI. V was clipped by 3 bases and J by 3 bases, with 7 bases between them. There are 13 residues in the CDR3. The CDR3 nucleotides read TGTGCCAGCTCACCGGCATCTACAGATACGCAGTATTTT. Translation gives CASSPASTDTQYF.

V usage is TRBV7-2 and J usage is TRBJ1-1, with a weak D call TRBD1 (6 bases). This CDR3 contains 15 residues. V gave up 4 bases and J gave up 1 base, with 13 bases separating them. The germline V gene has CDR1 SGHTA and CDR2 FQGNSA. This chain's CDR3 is CASSSGQFTNTEAFF. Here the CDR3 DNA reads TGTGCCAGCAGCTCCGGACAGTTTACGAACACTGAAGCTTTCTTT.

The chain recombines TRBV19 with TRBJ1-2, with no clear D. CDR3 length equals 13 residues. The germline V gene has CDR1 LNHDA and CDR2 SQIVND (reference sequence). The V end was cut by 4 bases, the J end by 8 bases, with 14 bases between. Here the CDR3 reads CASSTSSASGYTF. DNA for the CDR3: TGTGCCAGTAGTACGTCGTCTGCTAGCGGCTACACCTTC.

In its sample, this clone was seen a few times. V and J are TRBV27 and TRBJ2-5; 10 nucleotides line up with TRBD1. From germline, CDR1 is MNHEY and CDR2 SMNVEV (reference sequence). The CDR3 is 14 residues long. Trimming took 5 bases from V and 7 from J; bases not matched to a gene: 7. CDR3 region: CASSPGTGVGTQYF. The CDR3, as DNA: TGTGCCAGCAGTCCCGGGACAGGGGTCGGGACCCAGTACTTC.

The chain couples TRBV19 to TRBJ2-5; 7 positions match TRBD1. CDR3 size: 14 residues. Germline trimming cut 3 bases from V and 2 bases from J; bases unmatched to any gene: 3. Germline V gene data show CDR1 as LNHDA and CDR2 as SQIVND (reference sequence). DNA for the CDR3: TGTGCCAGTAGTATGTACAGGGGACAAGAGACCCAGTACTTC. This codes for CASSMYRGQETQYF.

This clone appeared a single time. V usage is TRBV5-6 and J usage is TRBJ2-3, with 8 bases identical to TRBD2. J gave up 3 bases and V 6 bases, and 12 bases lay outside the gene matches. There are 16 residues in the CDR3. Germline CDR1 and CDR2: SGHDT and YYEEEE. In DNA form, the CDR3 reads TGTGCCAGCACCCCCCCAGACGGGGGGGCGACAGATACGCAGTATTTT. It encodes CASTPPDGGATDTQYF.

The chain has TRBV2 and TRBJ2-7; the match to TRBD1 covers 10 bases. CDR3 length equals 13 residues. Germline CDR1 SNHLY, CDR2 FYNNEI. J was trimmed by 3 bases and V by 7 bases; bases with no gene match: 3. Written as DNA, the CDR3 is TGTGCCAGCAACCGGGACAGGGGCTACGAGCAGTACTTC. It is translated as CASNRDRGYEQYF.

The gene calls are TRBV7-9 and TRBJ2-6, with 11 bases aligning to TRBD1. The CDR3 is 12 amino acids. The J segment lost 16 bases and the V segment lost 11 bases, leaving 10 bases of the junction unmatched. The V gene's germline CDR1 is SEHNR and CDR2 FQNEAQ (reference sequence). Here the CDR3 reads CARGTGGYLLTF. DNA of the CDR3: TGTGCCCGGGGGACAGGGGGGTATCTGCTGACTTTC.

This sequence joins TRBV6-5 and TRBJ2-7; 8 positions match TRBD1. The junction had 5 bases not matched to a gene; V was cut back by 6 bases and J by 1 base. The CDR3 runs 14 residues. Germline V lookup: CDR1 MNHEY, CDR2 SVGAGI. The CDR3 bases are TGTGCCAGCAGAAGTAGGACAGGGTCCTACGAGCAGTACTTC. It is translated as CASRSRTGSYEQYF.

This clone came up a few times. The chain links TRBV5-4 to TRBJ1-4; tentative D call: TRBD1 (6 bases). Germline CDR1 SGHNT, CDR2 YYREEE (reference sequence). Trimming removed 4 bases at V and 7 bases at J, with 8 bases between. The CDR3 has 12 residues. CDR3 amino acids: CASSPDSEKLFF. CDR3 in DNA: TGTGCCAGCAGCCCGGACAGTGAAAAACTGTTTTTT.

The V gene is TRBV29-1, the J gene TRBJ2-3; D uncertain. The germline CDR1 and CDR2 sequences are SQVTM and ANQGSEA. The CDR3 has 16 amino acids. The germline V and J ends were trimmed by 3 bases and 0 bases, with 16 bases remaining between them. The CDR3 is CSVDFRVLVSTDTQYF. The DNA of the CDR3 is TGCAGCGTTGATTTCCGGGTCCTTGTGAGCACAGATACGCAGTATTTT.

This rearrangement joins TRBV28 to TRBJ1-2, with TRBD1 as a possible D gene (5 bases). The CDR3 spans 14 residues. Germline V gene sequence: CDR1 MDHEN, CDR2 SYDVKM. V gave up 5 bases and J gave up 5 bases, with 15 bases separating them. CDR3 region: CASSNWGVGYGYTF. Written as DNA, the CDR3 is TGTGCCAGCAGTAACTGGGGGGTTGGGTATGGCTACACCTTC.

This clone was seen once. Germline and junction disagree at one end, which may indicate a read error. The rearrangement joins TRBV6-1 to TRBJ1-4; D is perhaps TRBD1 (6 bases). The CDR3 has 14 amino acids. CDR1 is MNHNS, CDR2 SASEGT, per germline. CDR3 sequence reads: CASRRGGDNEKLLF. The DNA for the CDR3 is TGTGCCAGCAGAAGGGGGGGAGATAATGAAAAACTGCTTTTT.

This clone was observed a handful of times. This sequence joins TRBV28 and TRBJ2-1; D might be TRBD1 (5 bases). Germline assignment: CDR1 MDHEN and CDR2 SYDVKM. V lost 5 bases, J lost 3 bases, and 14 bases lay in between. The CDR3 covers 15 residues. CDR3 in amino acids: CASSLPAQVYNEQFF. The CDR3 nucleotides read TGTGCCAGCAGTCTACCGGCACAGGTCTACAATGAGCAGTTCTTC.